These 8 T cell receptor beta chains originate from one sample sequenced in a study of T cells in women clearing cervical HPV infection. The repertoire was sequenced with immunoSEQ multiplex PCR; TCRdb's copy has only in-frame clones and lacks some. This table lists 20,000 to 25,000 clones. Specimen: blood buffy coat. The origin of the receptors is a woman between 18 and 70 years old with a cervical HPV16 infection that either progressed to CIN3+ or cleared (not recorded which).

Worth noting for this clone: The read ends 3 residues early relative to the CDR3; the germline J gene fills the gap. The rearrangement links TRBV28 to TRBJ2-7; possible D gene TRBD1, 5 bases. This CDR3 has 11 amino acids. V was cut by 7 bases and J by 2 bases, with 6 bases left in between. CDR1 MDHEN and CDR2 SYDVKM come from the germline V gene. The sequenced CDR3 bases are TGTGCCAGCATGGACACCTACGAG. Amino acids: CASMDTYE. The entire CDR3 sequence reads CASMDTYEQYF.

Comment on this clone: The read comes to an end 3 residues before the CDR3 does, leaving the germline J gene to fill in the end. The chain joins TRBV10-1 to TRBJ2-5; 9 nucleotides align to TRBD2. Germline V CDR1 and CDR2: WNHNN, SYGVQD (reference sequence). CDR3 length: 14 residues. Losses at the gene ends were 4 bases for V and 4 bases for J; bases not matched to a gene: 4. Here the CDR3 reads CASSAAGLAETQYF. CDR3 DNA (partial): TGCGCCAGCAGTGCAGCGGGACTAGCAGAGACC.

On this clone itself: Read sequence stops 3 residues before the CDR3 end, and the germline J gene provides the missing end. The V call is TRBV19, the J call TRBJ2-5; the match to TRBD1 covers 12 bases. With V trimmed by 4 bases and J by 5 bases, 8 bases remained unmatched. The CDR3 runs 16 residues. The germline V gene has CDR1 LNHDA and CDR2 SQIVND (reference sequence). This CDR3 is CASSSTRDRGLETQYF. The CDR3 DNA, read in part, is TGTGCCAGTAGTAGTACCCGGGACAGGGGGCTGGAGACC. Full variable domain (outside the CDR3, taken from reference TRBV19 and TRBJ2-5): DGGITQSPKYLFRKEGQNVTLSCEQNLNHDAMYWYRQDPGQGLRLIYYSQIVNDFQKGDIAEGYSVSREKKESFPLTVTSAQKNPTAFYLCASSSTRDRGLETQYFGPGTRLLVL.

A note on this clone: Read data end 3 residues before the CDR3 end; the end is taken from the germline J gene. The V gene is TRBV2, the J gene TRBJ1-4; no clear D gene. This CDR3 has 14 amino acids. Between the trimmed V and J ends, which lost 11 bases and 0 bases, there was a span of 13 bases. Germline CDR1 reads SNHLY; CDR2 reads FYNNEI. Partial CDR3 DNA: TGTGCCGGCCGAGTGAGTGCAACTAATGAAAAA. It encodes CAGRVSATNEK. The whole CDR3 is CAGRVSATNEKLFF.

Points on this clone: The read falls 3 residues short of the CDR3 end, and the missing part is taken from the germline J gene. This rearrangement joins TRBV11-1 to TRBJ2-3; D call uncertain. In germline, CDR1 is SGHAT, CDR2 FQDESV (reference sequence). Trimming cost V 1 base and J 4 bases, with 6 bases left between them. This CDR3 is built from 13 residues. CDR3 bases read: TGTGCCAGCAGCTTAGTCCGGGCAGATACG. Residues: CASSLVRADT. The CDR3 reads in full as CASSLVRADTQYF. The entire variable domain, with the rest obtained from reference TRBV11-1 and TRBJ2-3, is as follows: EAEVAQSPRYKITEKSQAVAFWCDPISGHATLYWYRQILGQGPELLVQFQDESVVDDSQLPKDRFSAERLKGVDSTLKIQPAELGDSAMYLCASSLVRADTQYFGPGTRLTVL.

Details on this clone: The read stops 3 residues short of the end of the CDR3; the missing end is completed from the germline J gene. V usage is TRBV20-1 and J usage is TRBJ2-1; 7 bases match TRBD2. The germline V gene has CDR1 DFQATT and CDR2 SNEGSKA (reference sequence). The CDR3 has 16 amino acids. V was clipped by 0 bases and J by 1 base; unmatched bases: 6. The DNA read from the CDR3 is TGCAGTGCTAGAGATCGTCTAGCGGATTCCTACAATGAG. Protein: CSARDRLADSYNE. The complete CDR3 protein is CSARDRLADSYNEQFF.

For this clone: The read halts 3 residues ahead of the CDR3 end, with the missing end drawn from the germline J gene. The V gene is TRBV2, the J gene TRBJ1-5, with D perhaps TRBD1 (6 bases). Trimming removed 7 bases from V and 4 bases from J, with 11 bases in between. CDR1 is SNHLY and CDR2 is FYNNEI in the germline V gene. The CDR3 is made up of 13 amino acids. CDR3: CASKDRINQPQHF. The CDR3 DNA, read in part, is TGTGCCAGCAAAGACAGGATTAATCAGCCC.

Note on this clone: The sequenced fragment ends 3 residues before the CDR3 boundary, so the rest is inferred from the germline J gene. The J gene is TRBJ2-3, the V gene TRBV2; D is unresolved. From germline, CDR1 is SNHLY and CDR2 FYNNEI. This CDR3 spans 12 amino acids. The V end lost 4 bases, the J end lost 0 bases, and 2 bases lay between the germline ends. CDR3: CASSVSTDTQYF. The sequenced part of the CDR3 DNA is TGTGCCAGCAGTGTAAGCACAGATACG.